This entry concerns a single T cell receptor beta chain. CDR3 length: 11 residues. V dropped 3 bases and J dropped 1 base, with 0 bases sitting between them. Germline values: CDR1 SGHVS, CDR2 FNYEAQ. The data are from a study of shared clonotypes between healthy human individuals. Study details: Sampling drew on donors who were a couple of women and three men aged 18 to 49.

Tens of thousands of T cell genomes (roughly 220 ng DNA) went into each sorted-subset replicate. Only in-frame clones appear in the TCRdb table, and some are missing; sequencing was by immunoSEQ multiplex PCR. The data hold some 2 million clones, with approximately 94% observed a single time. Terminally differentiated effector memory CD45RA+ cells were excluded from the naive CD8 cells, which were CD45RO-negative and positively selected for CCR7. The donors, all of them Caucasian adults, lived in Nashville, Tennessee. The sequence came from a man aged 18 to 30 in good health. The sample taken for sequencing was naive CD8+ T cells sorted from blood. The V and J genes are TRBV7-6 and TRBJ1-1; D call uncertain. The CDR3: CASSLNTEAFF. The CDR3 nucleotides read TGTGCCAGCAGCTTGAACACTGAAGCTTTCTTT.